This T cell receptor (beta chain) was captured in a study of blood T cells in healthy people across ages. This clonotype has more than one count but fewer than ten. Its antigen is not identified. Trimming removed 4 bases from V and 4 bases from J, with 14 bases in between. This CDR3 comprises 14 residues. Germline V lookup: CDR1 MNHEY, CDR2 SMNVEV (reference sequence). Combining a sample-barcoded 5' primer with a J-beta primer mix, a second PCR ran for 7 to 11 cycles. TCRdb analysed the 5' RACE reads with MiXCR anew, one entry per CDR3 protein. The top ten clones hold around an eighth of a sample with approximately 940,000 distinct CDR3 sequences, 48% of them seen once. General study findings and limits: Roughly linear age-related decline in beta diversity appeared, significant by age around 38.

The material sequenced was blood. The receptor was isolated from a man between 25 and 39 years old in good health. This rearrangement joins TRBV27 to TRBJ2-7; D is unresolved. The CDR3 is CASSSWDREYEQYF. In nucleotides, the CDR3 is TGTGCCAGCAGTTCTTGGGATCGAGAATACGAGCAGTACTTC.